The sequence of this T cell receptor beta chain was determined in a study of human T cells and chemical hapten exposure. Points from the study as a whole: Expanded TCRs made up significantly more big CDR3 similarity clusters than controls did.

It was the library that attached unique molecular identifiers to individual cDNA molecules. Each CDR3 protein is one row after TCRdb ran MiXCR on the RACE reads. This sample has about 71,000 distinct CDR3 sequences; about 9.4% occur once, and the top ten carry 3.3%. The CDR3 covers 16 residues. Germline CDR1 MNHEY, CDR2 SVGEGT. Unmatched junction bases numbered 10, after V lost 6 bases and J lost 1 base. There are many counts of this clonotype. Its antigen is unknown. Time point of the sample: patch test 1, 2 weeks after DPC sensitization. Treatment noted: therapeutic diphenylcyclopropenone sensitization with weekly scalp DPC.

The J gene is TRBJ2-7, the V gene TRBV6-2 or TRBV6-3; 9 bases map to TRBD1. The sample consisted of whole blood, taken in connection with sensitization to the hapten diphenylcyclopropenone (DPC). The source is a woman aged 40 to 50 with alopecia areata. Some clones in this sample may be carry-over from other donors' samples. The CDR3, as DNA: TGTGCCAGCAGACCCCTCGGGGGACAGGGTTCCTACGAGCAGTACTTC. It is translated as CASRPLGGQGSYEQYF.